This T cell receptor beta chain was identified during a study of cytomegalovirus exposure and HLA in healthy donors (dated by TCRdb to about 2017). Context from the whole study: An earlier analysis of approximately 640 of the donors reported more than 250 Gb of sequence data and approximately 110 million unique TCR beta sequences from about 179 million T cells. An early release that covered about 600 HLA-typed donors contained around 300 gigabases of sequencing data and about 84 million unique TCR sequences. Among the roughly 390 genotyped donors, under 90% belonged to the genetic ancestry cluster associated with self-reported Caucasian donors. The study was designed to test whether signatures of past pathogen exposure could be identified by cataloging public T cell receptors. The T cell repertoires of several hundred subjects were profiled by immunosequencing and related to cytomegalovirus serostatus. A separate validation cohort of over 95 different subjects was used in addition to the roughly 700-subject first cohort. To predict cytomegalovirus infection status, the study combined high-throughput TCR immunosequencing, statistical association of individual TCRs with disease status, and machine learning. In a later analysis, previously published TCR beta repertoires from some 640 donors were re-analyzed and high-resolution HLA genotyping was added so that TCR occurrence patterns could be studied. The later analysis used no new phenotypic data to find candidate immune exposures, relying instead on TCR beta sequences and their occurrence across donors. In an earlier analysis of roughly 600 of the donors, high-throughput TCR beta sequencing was used to judge whether each TCR beta V gene segment behaved as functional or pseudogenic. Alongside the repertoire data, information on donor age, sex, ethnicity and CMV serostatus was compiled. A later genetic analysis used genome-wide SNP genotypes for about three fifths of the 666 donors, treating that subset as a discovery cohort. Every discovery cohort repertoire had been produced on one sequencing platform. HLA typing covered class I and class II loci at four-digit resolution. Typing coverage differed by locus: A, B, C, DRB1 and DQB1 were typed in roughly 620-640 donors, DQA1 in 522, DPA1 in approximately 610, and DPB1 in approximately 450. About five DR-DQ haplotypes were treated as single units for association and clustering because of strong linkage in the cohort. On average, 235,054 unique TCR beta nucleotide sequences were sequenced per donor among 398 genotyped donors of the cohort, with roughly 18% of those sequences being non-productive. The full study reports these points: Roughly uniform sequencing depth across donors was assumed in presence/absence analyses, although this assumption may not hold. In a later genetic analysis, fewer N-insertions in productive TCRs were reported among donors in an Asian-associated ancestry cluster than the approximately 630-donor mean. A total of around 150 TCR beta chains were listed by the study as associated with cytomegalovirus. In both the original and validation cohorts, the classifier was reported to diagnose cytomegalovirus status with high specificity and sensitivity. In a later analysis, the rate of TCR association differed among HLA loci, with DRB1 alleles having the most associated TCRs and HLA-C alleles having the fewest. Because HLA typing was unavailable for some donors at each locus, only the typed subset was used in association tests. Assigning TCR associations to individual alleles was difficult when HLA alleles, especially DR and DQ, strongly co-occurred. In a later analysis, HLA-associated TCR beta chains showed more clonal expansion and lower generation probabilities than non-associated chains that were equally common. The cohort was sequenced for TCR beta chains only, and without alpha or paired-chain data the features that could be detected were limited. In an earlier analysis of 587 of the donors, most TCR beta V segments appeared in productive rearrangements about 87% or about 30% of the time, broadly matching IMGT annotations. While some public TCRs were present in many individuals, most TCR sequences turned up only very rarely across donors. The sequencing pipeline was judged likely to have produced a cluster of highly shared sequence variants as a technical artifact. A later analysis found that most CMV-associated TCR beta chains appeared HLA-restricted, with HLA associations seemingly driven largely by CMV exposure. A further reported finding was that TCR beta sequences accurately predicted the HLA-A and HLA-B alleles for most subjects in the first cohort. According to the authors, the approach could potentially be generalized to other disease states and immunological phenotypes. Three of the identified cytomegalovirus-associated TCR beta chains were confirmed in vitro to be specific for cytomegalovirus antigens. Roughly 15 rarely observed V segments, including chromosome 9 orphons, were excluded from the earlier analysis of several hundred of the donors because counts were too low. A later analysis associated about 17,000 TCR beta sequences with specific HLA alleles at a false discovery rate of 0.05. The only immune exposure information available for the cohort was CMV serostatus. Linkage disequilibrium might explain the correlated functional status among segregating V segments, but an unknown experimental factor could not be ruled out. An association between a missense DCLRE1C variant and V-gene and J-gene trimming of TCR beta chains was found in a later genetic analysis and replicated in an independent cohort. Several of the top co-occurrence clusters appeared to be linked to parvovirus B19, influenza, CMV and Epstein-Barr virus, according to a later analysis.

The cohort comprised hundreds of healthy bone marrow donors. At the time of sampling, every cohort member was nominally healthy, though immune exposures that went unrecorded were likely present. The donor was CMV seronegative and was included in the group of around 320 seronegative cohort members. Each donor provided a peripheral blood sample, and peripheral blood mononuclear cells were used for TCR beta sequencing. The Qiagen DNeasy Blood Extraction Kit was used to extract genomic DNA from the blood cell samples. The method was the immunoSEQ multiplex PCR assay. For the multiplex PCR, a mixture combining 60 forward primers for TCR Vbeta segments and 13 reverse primers for TCR Jbeta segments was used. Amplification of the CDR3 region of rearranged TCR beta genes was performed with a multiplex PCR assay on genomic DNA. Amplified TCR beta libraries were sequenced as 87-base-pair reads on the Illumina HiSeq System. Per the original workflow: A later analysis counted tens of millions of unique TCR beta chains across the 666 repertoires, and roughly 10 million of these chains were shared by at least two donors. Raw reads were error-corrected and collapsed into unique sequences with a nearest-neighbor algorithm that merged closely related sequences to remove PCR and sequencing errors. Alignment of CDR3 sequences to IMGT reference sequences was used to assign V, D and J gene segments. For a sequence to be retained, at least a six-nucleotide match to both a V gene segment and a J gene segment was required. A rearrangement was called productive if the CDR3 had no stop codons and remained in frame with V and J, and every other rearrangement was called non-productive. CDR3 was defined by IMGT convention, running from the second conserved V-encoded cysteine to the conserved J-encoded phenylalanine. The earlier analysis of about 530 of the donors excluded any sequence lacking an unambiguous match to a single V gene segment. In an earlier analysis of some 590 of the donors, a V segment was called functional when productive rearrangements were above 56.7%, and segregating when the standard deviation between donors exceeded 5%. To diagnose cytomegalovirus status from the catalog of TCR beta chain sequences, a statistical classification framework was built. In a later analysis, V and J genes were assigned by comparing TCR nucleotide sequences against IMGT/GENE-DB human TR gene sequences. The TCRdist pipeline was used in a later analysis to assign CDR3 sequences and most-parsimonious VDJ recombination scenarios. In a later analysis, each TCR beta chain was defined by its CDR3 amino acid sequence together with its V-gene family, and reads without a unique V-gene family were excluded. In a later analysis, 550 to 650 highly shared, low-generation-probability nucleotide sequences were removed to address suspected cross-contamination and a sequencing artifact. A later analysis calculated a clonal expansion index for each public chain from normalized within-repertoire ranks of inferred template counts. In a later analysis, generation probabilities were computed using a VDJ recombination model fitted to out-of-frame rearrangements, and the results were checked against IGoR. A later analysis scored TCR-TCR, TCR-HLA and TCR-CMV co-occurrence with hypergeometric tests, applying a repertoire-size bias correction to TCR pairs. In a later analysis, false discovery rates were estimated by permuting HLA or CMV assignments 20 times. In a later analysis, co-occurring TCRs were grouped using DBSCAN, with TCRdist sequence similarity added in when clustering inside HLA-allele-positive subsets. Repertoires with fewer than 30,000 or more than 120,000 public chains were left out of co-occurrence clustering, as were five repertoires with anomalous nucleotide sharing. Held by TCRdb, this immuneACCESS table contains in-frame sequences only and omits some clones. Under half of the omission traces to an unresolved V gene where checked; the cause of the rest is unknown. V and J calls and clone size come straight from that table; D and trimming were deduced from the DNA. The sample records some 130,000 clones, around 79% of which are singletons. The ten most abundant clones make up about 3.1% of the sample.

Remarks on this clone: This receptor's antigen is unknown. Per-nucleotide qualities are absent, and no much larger clonotype sits a single base away.

The sequence was obtained from a female donor in good health and CMV-seronegative. The material sequenced was PBMCs.

The CDR3 has the sequence CASSLEIGEETQYF. The nucleotide sequence reads TGTGCCAGCAGCTTGGAGATCGGGGAAGAGACCCAGTACTTC. The rearranged chain carries TRBV5-6 and TRBJ2-5, with a tentative D gene TRBD2 over 5 matching bases. V is cut by 0 bases and J by 3 bases, and the space between the germline ends is 9 bases. The CDR3 measures 14 amino acids from cysteine to phenylalanine. The DNA shown is the 42-base CDR3, in frame from base 1. Taken from the germline V gene, the CDR1 and CDR2 loops are SGHDT and YYEEEE. Reference TRBV5-6 and TRBJ2-5 proteins supply the regions before and after the CDR3; the full variable domain is: DAGVTQSPTHLIKTRGQQVTLRCSPKSGHDTVSWYQQALGQGPQFIFQYYEEEERQRGNFPDRFSGHQFPNYSSELNVNALLLGDSALYLCASSLEIGEETQYFGPGTRLLVL.